Below, 17 T cell receptor beta chains from the same sample are listed, as sequenced in a study of cytomegalovirus exposure and HLA in healthy donors. Primers for the PCR totalled 60 Vbeta and 13 Jbeta. Produced via immunoSEQ multiplex PCR; TCRdb's table is partial and in-frame only. The data show some 120,000 clones, with around 81% seen just once and roughly 2.4% held by the top ten. Material: PBMCs. The receptors stem from a woman aged 35 to 49 in good health and CMV-seronegative.

The genes are TRBV27 and TRBJ2-7; 9 nucleotides align to TRBD1. Germline V lookup: CDR1 MNHEY, CDR2 SMNVEV (reference sequence). The CDR3 totals 16 residues. Trimming at V came to 2 bases and at J to 5 bases, leaving 10 bases not matched to a gene. As DNA, the CDR3 is TGTGCCAGCAGTTTAAGGGTCGGGACAGGGTCGGACGAGCAGTACTTC. Protein product: CASSLRVGTGSDEQYF.

J is TRBJ2-7 and V is TRBV6-1; 11 nucleotides line up with TRBD2. The CDR3 is made up of 14 amino acids. V dropped 5 bases and J dropped 6; count of bases not matched to a gene: 6. CDR1 MNHNS and CDR2 SASEGT come from the germline V gene. Here the CDR3 reads CASSPSGGKGEQYF. The DNA for the CDR3 is TGTGCCAGCAGTCCTAGCGGGGGGAAAGGCGAGCAGTACTTC.

The chain combines TRBV28 with TRBJ1-3; possible D gene TRBD1, 5 bases. V lost 3 bases and J lost 2, with 11 bases in between. Germline lookup yields CDR1 MDHEN and CDR2 SYDVKM. This CDR3 spans 15 amino acids. The CDR3 DNA is TGTGCCAGCAGTTTTCCCCGGGGGGCTGGAAACACCATATATTTT. Protein sequence: CASSFPRGAGNTIYF. Full variable domain (rest looked up from reference TRBV28 and TRBJ1-3): DVKVTQSSRYLVKRTGEKVFLECVQDMDHENMFWYRQDPGLGLRLIYFSYDVKMKEKGDIPEGYSVSREKKERFSLILESASTNQTSMYLCASSFPRGAGNTIYFGEGSWLTVV.

Comment on this clone: At one end the junction does not follow the germline gene, possibly because of a read error. The chain is built from TRBV7-9 and TRBJ1-5; TRBD1 matches at 9 bases. CDR3 length: 14 residues. CDR1 and CDR2 from the germline V gene are SEHNR and FQNEAQ (reference sequence). The DNA for the CDR3 is TGTTCCAGCAGCCAGGGACAGGGCGGTCAGCCCCAGCATTTT. Amino acid sequence: CSSSQGQGGQPQHF.

The sample holds a few counts of this clone. V is TRBV6-1 and J is TRBJ1-1, with D possibly matching TRBD1 (6 bases). The germline gives CDR1 MNHNS, CDR2 SASEGT. This CDR3 has 14 residues. The V and J ends lost 7 bases and 2 bases respectively, with 14 bases between them. CDR3 in amino acids: CASNGGRQNTEAFF. In DNA, the CDR3 is TGTGCCAGCAACGGGGGGCGGCAAAACACTGAAGCTTTCTTT.

The chain links TRBV6-6 to TRBJ2-2; the match to TRBD1 covers 8 bases. Germline V gene lookup returns CDR1 MNHNY and CDR2 SVGAGI (reference sequence). V dropped 5 bases and J dropped 4; count of bases not matched to a gene: 6. This CDR3 contains 15 residues. The CDR3 region has the DNA TGTGCCAGCAGTCCACGACAGGGGATCACCGGGGAGCTGTTTTTT. This gives the protein CASSPRQGITGELFF.

This chain connects TRBV7-8 to TRBJ2-3; 9 bases agree with TRBD1. Looked up from germline, CDR1 is SGHVS and CDR2 is FQNEAQ. The CDR3 length is 14 residues. V lost 5 bases, J lost 5 bases, and 5 bases stayed unmatched. CDR3 protein: CASSPGTGKDTQYF. The CDR3, as DNA: TGTGCCAGCAGCCCGGGGACAGGGAAAGATACGCAGTATTTT.

The J gene is TRBJ2-3, the V gene TRBV19; TRBD2 might be the D (6 bases). There are 14 residues in the CDR3. In germline, CDR1 is LNHDA, CDR2 SQIVND (reference sequence). V dropped 3 bases and J dropped 4 bases, with 11 bases sitting between them. The CDR3 coding sequence is TGTGCCAGTAGTATCGGCAGGGAGGCAGATACGCAGTATTTT. As protein: CASSIGREADTQYF.

This chain uses TRBV5-8 with TRBJ1-3; no reliable D call. From germline, CDR1 is SGHTS and CDR2 YDEGEE. There are 16 residues in the CDR3. Trimming left V 2 bases short and J 0 bases short, with 12 bases between. CDR3 loop: CASSLGRTVSGNTIYF. DNA of the CDR3: TGTGCCAGCAGCTTAGGGCGGACTGTCTCTGGAAACACCATATATTTT.

This chain links TRBV5-1 with TRBJ1-2; 12 nucleotides match TRBD1. The CDR3 is 16 amino acids. Germline trimming cut 5 bases from V and 6 bases from J; bases unmatched to any gene: 11. Germline values: CDR1 SGHRS, CDR2 YFSETQ. CDR3 bases: TGCGCCAGCAGTTACACCGGGACAGGGGGCTACAATGGCTACACCTTC. Translated: CASSYTGTGGYNGYTF.

The gene calls are TRBV7-2 and TRBJ2-1, with 7 bases identical to TRBD2. V was pared by 3 bases and J by 4 bases, with 3 bases of the junction left unmatched. From germline, CDR1 is SGHTA and CDR2 FQGNSA. The CDR3 has 14 amino acids. The CDR3 nucleotides are TGTGCCAGCAGCTTGGTGCGGGGGTACAATGAGCAGTTCTTC. Its protein product is CASSLVRGYNEQFF. The full variable domain, rest sourced from reference TRBV7-2 and TRBJ2-1, is GAGVSQSPSNKVTEKGKDVELRCDPISGHTALYWYRQSLGQGLEFLIYFQGNSAPDKSGLPSDRFSAERTGGSVSTLTIQRTQQEDSAVYLCASSLVRGYNEQFFGPGTRLTVL.

The chain recombines TRBV29-1 with TRBJ2-1; 10 positions agree with TRBD2. CDR3 length: 14 residues. With V trimmed by 2 bases and J by 2 bases, 0 bases remained unmatched. CDR1 is SQVTM and CDR2 is ANQGSEA in the germline V gene. In DNA form, the CDR3 reads TGCAGCGTTGAAAGCGGGAGGGCCTACAATGAGCAGTTCTTC. It is translated as CSVESGRAYNEQFF.

The rearrangement uses TRBV28 and TRBJ2-4; 8 nucleotides align to TRBD2. CDR1 is MDHEN and CDR2 is SYDVKM in the germline V gene. There are 15 residues in the CDR3. V shed 6 bases, J shed 7 bases, and the junction held 11 bases outside the gene matches. The CDR3 sequence: CASSTRREVLNIQYF. As DNA, the CDR3 is TGTGCCAGCAGCACGAGGCGGGAGGTGTTGAACATTCAGTACTTC.

This rearrangement joins TRBV5-8 to TRBJ1-1, with a weak D call TRBD1 (5 bases). Germline CDR1 and CDR2: SGHTS and YDEGEE. V dropped 3 bases and J dropped 4 bases, with 16 bases sitting between them. This CDR3 has 15 amino acids. CDR3 in amino acids: CASSSVRDFLTEAFF. Here the CDR3 DNA reads TGTGCCAGCAGCTCGGTACGGGACTTCCTCACTGAAGCTTTCTTT.

The CDR3 bases are TGCGCCAGCAGCCGATCACAGGGGGCGAGGAACGAGCAGTACTTC. Its protein is CASSRSQGARNEQYF. The V call is TRBV4-1, the J call TRBJ2-7; 9 nucleotides match TRBD1. This CDR3 is built from 15 residues. Germline-derived CDR1 and CDR2 are MGHRA and YSYEKL. J gave up 5 bases and V 4 bases, and 9 bases lay outside the gene matches.

V usage is TRBV6-1 and J usage is TRBJ2-7, with TRBD2 matching over 7 bases. With V trimmed by 5 bases and J by 2 bases, 3 bases remained unmatched. Germline-derived CDR1 and CDR2 are MNHNS and SASEGT. The CDR3 runs 13 residues. CDR3 sequence (DNA): TGTGCCAGCAGTCTTCTAGCGGCCTACGAGCAGTACTTC. This encodes CASSLLAAYEQYF.

This clone occurred once. The chain uses TRBV29-1 and TRBJ1-2; no definite D call. V lost 7 bases, J lost 0 bases, and 6 bases lay in between. This CDR3 is 11 amino acids long. Looked up from germline, CDR1 is SQVTM and CDR2 is ANQGSEA. The CDR3, as DNA: TGCAGCGCTAACTCTAACTATGGCTACACCTTC. This encodes CSANSNYGYTF.